Shown below are 18 T cell receptor beta chains from a single sample sequenced in a study of cytomegalovirus exposure and HLA in healthy donors. Researchers ran the PCR with 60 Vbeta and 13 Jbeta primers. Clones were sequenced by immunoSEQ multiplex PCR, and TCRdb holds only the in-frame ones, with some missing. Among roughly 180,000 clones listed, about 82% were seen once. The source material was PBMCs. These TCRs come from a male donor in good health and CMV-seronegative.

This sequence joins TRBV2 and TRBJ2-7; 8 bases map to TRBD1. Germline-derived CDR1 and CDR2 are SNHLY and FYNNEI. V dropped 11 bases and J dropped 7; count of bases not matched to a gene: 19. This CDR3 is 15 amino acids long. DNA of the CDR3: TGTGCCTCCCGCGGCCCAGGGCAGGGGGCAGGGGAGCAGTACTTC. Protein sequence: CASRGPGQGAGEQYF. Full variable domain (remainder filled in from reference TRBV2 and TRBJ2-7): EPEVTQTPSHQVTQMGQEVILRCVPISNHLYFYWYRQILGQKVEFLVSFYNNEISEKSEIFDDQFSVERPDGSNFTLKIRSTKLEDSAMYFCASRGPGQGAGEQYFGPGTRLTVT.

J is TRBJ2-1 and V is TRBV27, with 8 bases aligning to TRBD1. V dropped 4 bases and J dropped 13; count of bases not matched to a gene: 3. The CDR3 has 11 amino acids. Germline V gene lookup returns CDR1 MNHEY and CDR2 SMNVEV (reference sequence). The CDR3 spells CASSSGGVQFF. The DNA of the CDR3 is TGTGCCAGCAGTTCAGGGGGCGTACAGTTCTTC.

This chain connects TRBV5-1 to TRBJ2-3; the match to TRBD2 covers 12 bases. Germline CDR1 is SGHRS and CDR2 is YFSETQ. The length of the CDR3 is 16 residues. V was clipped by 0 bases and J by 3 bases; unmatched bases: 2. CDR3 protein: CASSLGGTSGTDTQYF. CDR3 nucleotides: TGCGCCAGCAGCTTGGGCGGGACTAGCGGGACAGATACGCAGTATTTT.

The chain recombines TRBV2 with TRBJ1-5; D unresolved. The CDR3 contains 14 residues. V was clipped by 4 bases and J by 2 bases, with 9 bases between them. The V gene's germline CDR1 is SNHLY and CDR2 FYNNEI. The CDR3 sequence: CASSGWAGNQPQHF. Here the CDR3 DNA reads TGTGCCAGCAGTGGTTGGGCTGGCAATCAGCCCCAGCATTTT.

The chain joins TRBV19 to TRBJ2-3, with D perhaps TRBD1 (6 bases). CDR3 length: 16 amino acids. Germline CDR1 and CDR2: LNHDA and SQIVND (reference sequence). V lost 3 bases and J lost 1, with 14 bases in between. The CDR3 DNA follows: TGTGCCAGTAGTATCTTTCGATCAGGGGGCACAGATACGCAGTATTTT. Translated, it gives CASSIFRSGGTDTQYF. The full variable domain, rest sourced from reference TRBV19 and TRBJ2-3, is DGGITQSPKYLFRKEGQNVTLSCEQNLNHDAMYWYRQDPGQGLRLIYYSQIVNDFQKGDIAEGYSVSREKKESFPLTVTSAQKNPTAFYLCASSIFRSGGTDTQYFGPGTRLTVL.

The chain is built from TRBV19 and TRBJ2-2; TRBD2 is a possible D gene (5 bases). The germline CDR1 and CDR2 sequences are LNHDA and SQIVND (reference sequence). This CDR3 comprises 14 residues. Trimming removed 5 bases at V and 5 bases at J, with 12 bases between. Written as DNA, the CDR3 is TGTGCCAGTAGTGACTTCCCGGGGACCGGGGAGCTGTTTTTT. This sequence encodes CASSDFPGTGELFF.

The chain links TRBV7-3 to TRBJ1-2; a weak D match, TRBD1 (5 bases). Trimming shortened V by 2 bases and J by 14 bases, and 9 bases separated the two germline ends. Looked up from germline, CDR1 is SGHTA and CDR2 is FQGTGA. This CDR3 region has 10 residues. CDR3 sequence: CASSLQGWTF. As DNA, the CDR3 is TGTGCCAGCAGCTTACAGGGATGGACCTTC. Together with reference TRBV7-3 and TRBJ1-2, the CDR3 gives the full variable domain: GAGVSQTPSNKVTEKGKYVELRCDPISGHTALYWYRQSLGQGPEFLIYFQGTGAADDSGLPNDRFFAVRPEGSVSTLKIQRTERGDSAVYLCASSLQGWTFGSGTRLTVV.

The J gene is TRBJ2-5, the V gene TRBV4-1; 11 nucleotides agree with TRBD2. CDR1 is MGHRA, CDR2 YSYEKL, per germline. The CDR3 length is 13 residues. Trimming cost V 4 bases and J 12 bases; bases outside gene matches: 7. This chain's CDR3 is CASSRLAGGEEYF. The DNA for the CDR3 is TGCGCCAGCAGCCGGCTAGCGGGGGGAGAGGAGTACTTC.

The chain links TRBV7-9 to TRBJ1-5; TRBD1 matches 8 bases. The CDR3 spans 14 residues. V lost 6 bases and J lost 1; bases outside the gene matches: 2. Germline values: CDR1 SEHNR, CDR2 FQNEAQ (reference sequence). CDR3 DNA: TGTGCCAGCAGTCGACAGGGGAGCAATCAGCCCCAGCATTTT. Protein: CASSRQGSNQPQHF.

The chain links TRBV5-1 to TRBJ2-1; perhaps TRBD2 as D (5 bases). Germline assignment: CDR1 SGHRS and CDR2 YFSETQ. V lost 5 bases, J lost 10 bases, and 7 bases lay in between. This CDR3 spans 10 amino acids. This CDR3 is CASRGGEQFF. Here the CDR3 DNA reads TGCGCCAGCAGGGGCGGGGAGCAGTTCTTC.

This chain links TRBV7-2 with TRBJ2-6; 9 bases match TRBD2. CDR3 length: 18 residues. In germline, CDR1 is SGHTA, CDR2 FQGNSA. V dropped 5 bases and J dropped 0; count of bases not matched to a gene: 8. The CDR3: CASSLLAGAFSGANVLTF. CDR3 DNA sequence: TGTGCCAGCAGCCTCTTAGCGGGAGCCTTCTCTGGGGCCAACGTCCTGACTTTC. Variable domain in full (rest from reference TRBV7-2 and TRBJ2-6): GAGVSQSPSNKVTEKGKDVELRCDPISGHTALYWYRQSLGQGLEFLIYFQGNSAPDKSGLPSDRFSAERTGGSVSTLTIQRTQQEDSAVYLCASSLLAGAFSGANVLTFGAGSRLTVL.

V is TRBV5-5 and J is TRBJ2-3; 12 bases are a match to TRBD2. The germline V gene has CDR1 SGHKS and CDR2 YYEKEE (reference sequence). The CDR3 is 18 residues long. With 2 bases clipped from V and 0 bases from J, the junction kept 7 bases outside the gene matches. Here the CDR3 reads CASSLGLAGGISTDTQYF. CDR3 DNA sequence: TGTGCCAGCAGCTTAGGGCTAGCGGGGGGGATTAGCACAGATACGCAGTATTTT.

This sequence joins TRBV19 and TRBJ2-7; possibly TRBD2 for D (6 bases). Trimming removed 5 bases at V and 2 bases at J, with 10 bases between. Germline CDR1 LNHDA, CDR2 SQIVND (reference sequence). There are 13 residues in the CDR3. CDR3 sequence reads: CASSREMAYEQYF. The DNA for the CDR3 is TGTGCCAGTAGTCGGGAGATGGCCTACGAGCAGTACTTC.

The chain links TRBV6-1 to TRBJ2-5; 10 nucleotides line up with TRBD1. From germline, CDR1 is MNHNS and CDR2 SASEGT. V shed 2 bases and J 4 bases; nucleotides not matched to a gene: 10. The CDR3 runs 17 residues. The CDR3 loop reads CASSEWIDRGRLETQYF. The CDR3 DNA is TGTGCCAGCAGTGAATGGATCGACAGGGGGCGGCTAGAGACCCAGTACTTC.

The CDR3 sequence: CASSNTGTGGEDEQYF. CDR3 bases: TGTGCCAGCAGCAATACCGGGACAGGGGGGGAAGACGAGCAGTACTTC. The chain is built from TRBV27 and TRBJ2-7; 11 bases fit TRBD1. CDR1 MNHEY and CDR2 SMNVEV come from the germline V gene (reference sequence). CDR3 size: 16 residues. With V trimmed by 6 bases and J by 5 bases, 12 bases remained unmatched.

This clone was detected once. The V and J genes are TRBV19 and TRBJ1-1; TRBD1 matches at 10 bases. Germline CDR1 LNHDA, CDR2 SQIVND (reference sequence). Germline trimming cut 5 bases from V and 5 bases from J; bases unmatched to any gene: 2. This CDR3 contains 13 residues. The CDR3 loop is CASSWTGGTEAFF. CDR3 DNA sequence: TGTGCCAGTAGTTGGACAGGGGGAACTGAAGCTTTCTTT.

This clone was counted a single time. V and J are TRBV6-5 and TRBJ2-2; 10 bases map to TRBD1. V gave up 6 bases and J gave up 4 bases; unmatched junction bases: 5. Germline V gives CDR1 MNHEY, CDR2 SVGAGI. The CDR3 sequence is 15 residues long. CDR3 DNA: TGTGCCAGCAGACCGACAGGGGGCGGCACCGGGGAGCTGTTTTTT. It specifies CASRPTGGGTGELFF.

This clone was detected only once. Other DNA sequences within the sample encode an identical CDR3. The V and J genes are TRBV19 and TRBJ2-7; TRBD2 is a possible D gene (5 bases). This CDR3 contains 14 residues. Germline CDR1 and CDR2: LNHDA and SQIVND (reference sequence). V gave up 1 base and J gave up 0 bases, with 7 bases separating them. The CDR3 loop is CASSIGGSSYEQYF. DNA for the CDR3: TGTGCCAGTAGTATAGGTGGGAGCTCCTACGAGCAGTACTTC.